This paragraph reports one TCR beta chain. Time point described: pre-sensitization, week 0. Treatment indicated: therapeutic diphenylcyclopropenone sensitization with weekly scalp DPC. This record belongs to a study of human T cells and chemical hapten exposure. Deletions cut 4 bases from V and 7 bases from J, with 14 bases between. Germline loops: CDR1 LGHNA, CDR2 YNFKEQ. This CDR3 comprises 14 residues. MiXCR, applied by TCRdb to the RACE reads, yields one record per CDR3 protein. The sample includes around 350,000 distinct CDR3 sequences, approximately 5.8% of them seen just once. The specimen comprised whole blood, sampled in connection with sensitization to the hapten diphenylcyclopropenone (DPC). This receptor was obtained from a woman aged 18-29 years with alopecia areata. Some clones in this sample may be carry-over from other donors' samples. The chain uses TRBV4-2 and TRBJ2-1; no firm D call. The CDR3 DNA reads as TGTGCCAGCAGCCTCTGGGCTTCCTCGAATGAGCAGTTCTTC. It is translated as CASSLWASSNEQFF.